This T cell receptor beta chain stems from a study of PD-1 blockade in mismatch repair-deficient tumors. Sequencing was performed with immunoSEQ multiplex PCR; in TCRdb, only in-frame clones are kept and a portion is missing. Seen here are roughly 1,000 clones, around four fifths observed once, and the top ten hold 9.5% to 13%. The CDR3 covers 15 residues. Trimming cost V 3 bases and J 2 bases; bases outside gene matches: 3. The germline V gene has CDR1 SGDLS and CDR2 YYNGEE. The time point is: archival surgical resection tumor tissue. The material was primary tumor tissue, obtained from a patient treated with pembrolizumab. The TCR originated in an adult with mismatch repair-deficient cancer. This sequence joins TRBV9 and TRBJ2-2; 8 bases are shared with TRBD2. DNA for the CDR3: TGTGCCAGCAGCGGATTAGCGGGAAACACCGGGGAGCTGTTTTTT. Its translation is CASSGLAGNTGELFF.